The next 12 T cell receptor beta chains were all read from a single sample in a study of blood T cell repertoires in COVID-19. Here immunoSEQ multiplex PCR was the method, and the copy in TCRdb shows in-frame clones only, minus some. This sample has 200,000 to 300,000 clones; around nine tenths occur once, and the top ten carry more than 3.5%. Sample: PBMCs or T cells enriched from blood (not recorded which). These receptor sequences come from a woman aged 30 to 39 who had recovered from COVID-19.

J is TRBJ1-2 and V is TRBV2; D gene unclear. Germline loops: CDR1 SNHLY, CDR2 FYNNEI. V lost 3 bases, J lost 4 bases, and 9 bases lay in between. The CDR3 loop spans 13 amino acids. The CDR3 region has the DNA TGTGCCAGCAGTGAGGAGGTCGGCTATGGCTACACCTTC. Translated, it gives CASSEEVGYGYTF. The full variable domain, rest sourced from reference TRBV2 and TRBJ1-2, is EPEVTQTPSHQVTQMGQEVILRCVPISNHLYFYWYRQILGQKVEFLVSFYNNEISEKSEIFDDQFSVERPDGSNFTLKIRSTKLEDSAMYFCASSEEVGYGYTFGSGTRLTVV.

This chain uses TRBV7-2 with TRBJ2-1, with D possibly TRBD2 on 6 matching bases. There are 11 residues in the CDR3. V was shortened by 2 bases and J by 12 bases, with 8 bases between the two germline ends. Germline V gene lookup returns CDR1 SGHTA and CDR2 FQGNSA. The chain's CDR3 is CASSLRLGQFF. CDR3 bases: TGTGCCAGCAGCTTAAGACTAGGGCAGTTCTTC.

The chain carries TRBV3-1 (or the pseudogene TRBV3-2) and TRBJ2-1; 9 bases are a match to TRBD1. CDR3 length: 16 amino acids. CDR1 LGHDT and CDR2 YNNKEL come from the germline V gene (reference sequence). V was clipped by 4 bases and J by 5 bases; unmatched bases: 9. This CDR3 reads CASSPNSGQGDNEQFF. For the CDR3, the DNA is TGTGCCAGCAGCCCAAATTCGGGACAGGGCGACAATGAGCAGTTCTTC.

The chain has TRBV6-1 and TRBJ2-3; TRBD2 might be the D (6 bases). Trimming removed 0 bases at V and 1 base at J, with 14 bases between. CDR3 size: 17 residues. CDR1 MNHNS and CDR2 SASEGT come from the germline V gene. Here the CDR3 DNA reads TGTGCCAGCAGTGAAGCGGACGGGAGAACCGGCACAGATACGCAGTATTTT. This encodes CASSEADGRTGTDTQYF.

This chain uses TRBV30 with TRBJ1-6; 7 nucleotides align to TRBD1. The CDR3 covers 17 residues. The V gene's germline CDR1 is GTSNPN and CDR2 SVGIG (reference sequence). Losses at the gene ends were 3 bases for V and 0 bases for J; bases not matched to a gene: 8. DNA of the CDR3: TGTGCCTGGAGGGCTCCGGGACAGAGCTCCTATAATTCACCCCTCCACTTT. It encodes CAWRAPGQSSYNSPLHF.

This CDR3 reads CASSPRDSPWTGELFF. The CDR3 nucleotides are TGTGCCAGCTCACCCCGGGACTCTCCGTGGACCGGGGAGCTGTTTTTT. This chain joins TRBV18 and TRBJ2-2, with D maybe TRBD2 (6 bases). V shed 3 bases and J shed 5 bases, with 16 bases lying between them. Germline CDR1 KGHSH, CDR2 LQKENI. The CDR3 runs to 16 residues.

J is TRBJ2-1 and V is TRBV5-4; the D is unclear. The CDR3 runs 15 residues. Looked up from germline, CDR1 is SGHNT and CDR2 is YYREEE (reference sequence). Trimming took 0 bases from V and 0 from J, leaving 7 bases between them. CDR3: CASSLGGSSYNEQFF. CDR3 nucleotides: TGTGCCAGCAGCTTGGGCGGAAGCTCCTACAATGAGCAGTTCTTC.

J is TRBJ1-2 and V is TRBV4-1; maybe TRBD1 (6 bases). Germline values: CDR1 MGHRA, CDR2 YSYEKL. The CDR3 extends over 16 amino acids. Trimming pared 1 base from V and 2 bases from J, leaving 14 bases between. CDR3 in amino acids: CASSQASGVVNYGYTF. CDR3 coding DNA: TGCGCCAGCAGCCAAGCGTCAGGGGTTGTGAACTATGGCTACACCTTC.

The chain carries TRBV5-5 and TRBJ1-1; 9 bases align to TRBD1. This CDR3 region has 15 residues. With 1 base clipped from V and 4 bases from J, the junction kept 5 bases outside the gene matches. From germline, CDR1 is SGHKS and CDR2 YYEKEE (reference sequence). CDR3 sequence: CASSLSGQGSTEAFF. CDR3 sequence (DNA): TGTGCCAGCAGCTTGTCTGGACAGGGGAGCACTGAAGCTTTCTTT.

This clone was picked up a small number of times. V usage is TRBV27 and J usage is TRBJ2-7; 7 bases align to TRBD1. Germline CDR1 MNHEY, CDR2 SMNVEV (reference sequence). Losses at the gene ends were 5 bases for V and 7 bases for J; bases not matched to a gene: 11. The CDR3 has 14 residues. The chain's CDR3 is CASSALGQFHEQYF. The CDR3, as DNA: TGTGCCAGCAGTGCCCTGGGACAGTTTCATGAGCAGTACTTC.

This sequence joins TRBV7-2 and TRBJ2-5; 12 bases fit TRBD2. The CDR3 is made up of 18 amino acids. In germline, CDR1 is SGHTA, CDR2 FQGNSA. Trimming cost V 5 bases and J 2 bases; bases outside gene matches: 12. CDR3 protein: CASSPPPPSGRVQETQYF. The CDR3 coding sequence is TGTGCCAGCAGCCCCCCCCCTCCTAGCGGGAGGGTACAAGAGACCCAGTACTTC.

The chain recombines TRBV6-2 or TRBV6-3 with TRBJ1-1, with TRBD1 identical over 8 bases. The CDR3 totals 15 residues. The ends lost 2 bases at V and 7 bases at J; junction bases unmatched: 9. Germline assignment: CDR1 MNHEY and CDR2 SVGEGT. The CDR3 DNA follows: TGTGCCAGCAGTTACGGTCCGGGACAGGAGGTTGAAGCTTTCTTT. Translating it yields CASSYGPGQEVEAFF.